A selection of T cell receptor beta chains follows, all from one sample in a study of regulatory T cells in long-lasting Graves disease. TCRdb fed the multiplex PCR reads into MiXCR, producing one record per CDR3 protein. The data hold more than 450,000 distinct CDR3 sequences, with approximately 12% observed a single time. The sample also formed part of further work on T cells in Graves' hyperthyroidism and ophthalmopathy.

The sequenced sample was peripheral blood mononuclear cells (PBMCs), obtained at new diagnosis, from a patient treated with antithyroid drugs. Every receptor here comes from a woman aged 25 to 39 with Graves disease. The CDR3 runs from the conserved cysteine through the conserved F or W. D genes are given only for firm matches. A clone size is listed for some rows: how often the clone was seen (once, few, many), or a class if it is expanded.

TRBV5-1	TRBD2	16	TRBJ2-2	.	CASATSGSRNTGELFF	TGCGCCAGCGCAACTAGCGGGAGTCGCAACACCGGGGAGCTGTTTTTT
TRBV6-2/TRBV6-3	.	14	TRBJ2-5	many	CASSYTPARQTQYF	TGTGCCAGCAGTTATACCCCAGCTAGACAGACCCAGTACTTC
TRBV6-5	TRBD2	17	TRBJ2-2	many	CASSYWSGRANTGELFF	TGTGCCAGCAGTTATTGGAGCGGGAGGGCAAACACCGGGGAGCTGTTTTTT
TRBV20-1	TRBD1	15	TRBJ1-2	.	CSARDKRTGNYGYTF	TGCAGTGCTAGAGATAAACGGACAGGGAACTATGGCTACACCTTC
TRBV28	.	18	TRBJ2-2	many	CASSFPKRQLLNTGELFF	TGTGCCAGCAGTTTCCCCAAGAGACAGTTACTGAACACCGGGGAGCTGTTTTTT
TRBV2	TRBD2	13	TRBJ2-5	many	CASMQREKETQYF	TGTGCCAGCATGCAGCGGGAAAAAGAGACCCAGTACTTC
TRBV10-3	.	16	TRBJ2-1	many	CAISESMVRSPNEQFF	TGTGCCATCAGTGAGTCGATGGTCCGGAGCCCCAATGAGCAGTTCTTC
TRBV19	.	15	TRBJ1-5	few	CASSIGVNSNQPQHF	TGTGCCAGTAGTATAGGTGTCAATAGCAATCAGCCCCAGCATTTT
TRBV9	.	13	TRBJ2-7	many	CASSVADSYEQYF	TGTGCCAGCAGCGTAGCGGATTCCTACGAGCAGTACTTC
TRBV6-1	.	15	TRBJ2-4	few	CASSELGSTKNIQYF	TGTGCCAGCAGTGAATTGGGGAGCACCAAAAACATTCAGTACTTC
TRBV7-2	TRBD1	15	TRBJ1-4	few	CASSQTGGTNEKLFF	TGTGCCAGCAGTCAAACAGGGGGTACTAATGAAAAACTGTTTTTT
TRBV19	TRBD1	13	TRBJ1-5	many	CASRTGLYQPQHF	TGTGCCAGTCGGACAGGGCTTTATCAGCCCCAGCATTTT
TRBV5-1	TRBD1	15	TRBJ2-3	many	CASSEPGQGTDTQYF	TGCGCCAGCAGCGAACCGGGACAGGGCACAGATACGCAGTATTTT
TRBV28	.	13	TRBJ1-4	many	CAPQGKKNEKLFF	TGTGCCCCCCAGGGAAAGAAGAATGAAAAACTGTTTTTT
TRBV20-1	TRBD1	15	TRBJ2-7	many	CSLVTPGQGGHEQYF	TGCAGTCTTGTCACTCCGGGACAGGGGGGCCACGAGCAGTACTTC
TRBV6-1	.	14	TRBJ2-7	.	CASSEMPATYEQYF	TGTGCCAGCAGTGAGATGCCAGCAACATACGAGCAGTACTTC
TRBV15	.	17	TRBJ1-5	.	CATSRDWETDSNQPQHF	TGTGCCACCAGCAGAGATTGGGAGACAGATAGCAATCAGCCCCAGCATTTT
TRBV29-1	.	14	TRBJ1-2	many	CSVDGRGRADGYTF	TGCAGCGTTGATGGGAGGGGAAGGGCAGATGGCTACACCTTC
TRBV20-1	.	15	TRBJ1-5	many	CSARDQVNSNQPQHF	TGCAGTGCTAGAGACCAGGTCAATAGCAATCAGCCCCAGCATTTT
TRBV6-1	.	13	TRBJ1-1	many	CASSPLWNTEAFF	TGTGCCAGCAGCCCACTATGGAACACTGAAGCTTTCTTT
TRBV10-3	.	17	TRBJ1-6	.	CAISESLRGGVNSPLHF	TGTGCCATCAGTGAGTCATTAAGAGGAGGGGTGAATTCACCCCTCCACTTT
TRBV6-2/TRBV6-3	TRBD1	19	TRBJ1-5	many	CASSYSPGQGMIGNQPQHF	TGTGCCAGCAGTTACTCGCCGGGACAGGGGATGATTGGCAATCAGCCCCAGCATTTT
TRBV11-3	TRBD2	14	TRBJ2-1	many	CASDSGRFGNEQFF	TGTGCCAGCGACAGCGGGAGGTTCGGCAATGAGCAGTTCTTC
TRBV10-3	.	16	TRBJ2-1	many	CAISGSSPSSYNEQFF	TGTGCCATCAGTGGTAGCAGCCCATCATCCTACAATGAGCAGTTCTTC
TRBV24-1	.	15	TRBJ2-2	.	CATSDSGVDTGELFF	TGTGCCACCAGTGACTCAGGGGTGGACACCGGGGAGCTGTTTTTT
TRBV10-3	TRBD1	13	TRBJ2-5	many	CAINGQGEETQYF	TGTGCCATCAACGGACAGGGGGAAGAGACCCAGTACTTC
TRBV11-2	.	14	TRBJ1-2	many	CASSLLPGVPGYTF	TGTGCCAGCAGCTTATTGCCTGGGGTACCTGGCTACACCTTC
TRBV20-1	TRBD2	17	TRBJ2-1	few	CSASVSGSRLFYNEQFF	TGCAGTGCTAGCGTGAGCGGGAGCCGGCTCTTCTACAATGAGCAGTTCTTC
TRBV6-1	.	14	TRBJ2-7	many	CASSEEFSGYEQYF	TGTGCCAGCAGTGAAGAGTTCTCAGGCTACGAGCAGTACTTC
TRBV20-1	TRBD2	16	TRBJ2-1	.	CSARPFGAGDANEQCF	TGCAGTGCTAGGCCCTTTGGGGCGGGAGACGCGAATGAGCAGTGCTTC
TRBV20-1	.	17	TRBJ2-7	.	CSARDGFGYTFYYEQYF	TGCAGTGCTAGAGATGGTTTCGGTTATACTTTCTACTACGAGCAGTACTTC
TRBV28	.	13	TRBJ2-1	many	CASRFAWGGEQFF	TGTGCCAGCAGGTTTGCGTGGGGTGGTGAGCAGTTCTTC
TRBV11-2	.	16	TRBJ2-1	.	CASSLRVGVSYNEQFF	TGTGCCAGCAGCTTAAGGGTAGGTGTCAGCTACAATGAGCAGTTCTTC
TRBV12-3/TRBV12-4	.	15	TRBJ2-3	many	CASSFGRGGTDTQYF	TGTGCCAGCAGTTTCGGCAGGGGGGGCACAGATACGCAGTATTTT
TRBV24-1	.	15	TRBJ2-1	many	CATSDPGLPNNEQFF	TGTGCCACCAGTGATCCCGGACTACCTAACAATGAGCAGTTCTTC
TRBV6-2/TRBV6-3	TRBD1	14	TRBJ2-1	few	CASSYGQGQGEQFF	TGTGCCAGCAGTTACGGACAGGGGCAGGGTGAGCAGTTCTTC
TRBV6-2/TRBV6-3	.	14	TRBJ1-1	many	CASSYLGAGTEAFF	TGTGCCAGCAGTTACTTAGGGGCTGGAACTGAAGCTTTCTTT
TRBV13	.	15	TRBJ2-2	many	CASSPFSASTGELFF	TGTGCCAGCAGCCCATTTAGCGCGAGCACCGGGGAGCTGTTTTTT
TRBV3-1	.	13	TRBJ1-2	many	CASSQGLNYGYTF	TGTGCCAGCAGCCAAGGACTGAACTATGGCTACACCTTC
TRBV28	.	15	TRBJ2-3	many	CASSLWGFSTDTQYF	TGTGCCAGCAGTTTATGGGGGTTCAGCACAGATACGCAGTATTTT
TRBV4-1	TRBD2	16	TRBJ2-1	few	CASSQRAGLTYNEQFF	TGCGCCAGCAGCCAGAGAGCGGGACTTACCTACAATGAGCAGTTCTTC